The clone carrying this TCR beta chain was observed a few times. The antigen is undetermined. This sample is drawn from a study of T cell repertoires in cytomegalovirus infection. TCRdb fed the reads into MiXCR, producing one record per CDR3 protein. The sample has about 830,000 distinct CDR3 sequences; roughly 33% are singletons. The length of the CDR3 is 15 residues. Germline V lookup: CDR1 MGHRA, CDR2 YSYEKL. J lost 2 bases, V lost 2 bases, and 5 bases had no gene match. V and J are TRBV4-1 and TRBJ1-1; 7 bases map to TRBD1. The sample here was cultured CD8+ T cells from PBMCs, taken from culture after CMV antigen stimulation. This sequence was found in a human donor in good health (CMV status not recorded). Some clones in this sample may be carry-over from other donors' samples. CDR3 bases: TGCGCCAGCAGCCAAAGCCCAGGGGGAAACACTGAAGCTTTCTTT. Its translation: CASSQSPGGNTEAFF.